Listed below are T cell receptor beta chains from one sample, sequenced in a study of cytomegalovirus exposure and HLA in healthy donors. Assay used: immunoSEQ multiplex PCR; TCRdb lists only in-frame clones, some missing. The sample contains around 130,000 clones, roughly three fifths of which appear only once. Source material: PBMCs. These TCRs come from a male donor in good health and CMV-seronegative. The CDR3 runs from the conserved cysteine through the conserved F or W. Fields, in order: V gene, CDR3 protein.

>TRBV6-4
CASSTGVGNQPQHF
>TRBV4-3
CASSQGVSRGRRDTQYF
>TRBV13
CASSTPGQGSYEQYF
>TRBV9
CASSVDWAGSYNEQFF
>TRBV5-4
CASSHMEGPRGYTF
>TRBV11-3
CASSPGLAGGFTGELFF
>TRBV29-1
CSVEDYRGQGGYTF
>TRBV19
CASSRGLAGRETQYF
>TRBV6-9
CASSSIPDRGVFTEAFF
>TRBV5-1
CASSLYRQDQQYF
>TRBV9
CASSVDGGQPQHF
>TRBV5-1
CASSPSINYGYTF
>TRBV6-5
CASSYTINTEAFF